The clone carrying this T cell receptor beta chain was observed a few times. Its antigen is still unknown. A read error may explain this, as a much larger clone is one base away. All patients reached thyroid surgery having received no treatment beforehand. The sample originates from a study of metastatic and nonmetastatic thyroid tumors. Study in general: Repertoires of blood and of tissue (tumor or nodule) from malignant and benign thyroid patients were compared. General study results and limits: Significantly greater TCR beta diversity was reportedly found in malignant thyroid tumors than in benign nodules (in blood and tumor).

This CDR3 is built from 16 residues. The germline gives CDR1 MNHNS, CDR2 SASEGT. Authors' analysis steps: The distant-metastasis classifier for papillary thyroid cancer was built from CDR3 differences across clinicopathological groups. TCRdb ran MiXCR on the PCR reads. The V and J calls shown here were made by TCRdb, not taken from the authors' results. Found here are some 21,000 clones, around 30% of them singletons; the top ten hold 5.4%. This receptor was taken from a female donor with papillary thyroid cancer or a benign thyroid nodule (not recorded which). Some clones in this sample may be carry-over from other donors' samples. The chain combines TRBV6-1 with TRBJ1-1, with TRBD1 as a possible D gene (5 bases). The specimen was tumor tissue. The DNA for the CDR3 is TGTGCCAGCAGCCGAGCAGGGCCCACCTGGGGCACTGAAGATTTCTTT. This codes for CASSRAGPTWGTEDFF.